In this sample, the clone carrying this TCR beta chain turned up many times. Its antigen is still unknown. This sample was included in a study of T cells in Graves' hyperthyroidism and ophthalmopathy. Study overall: Peripheral blood samples were taken at initial diagnosis, prior to any treatment. General observations from the study: Within blood appeared most thyroid clonotypes that had expanded above 0.001. Ophthalmopathy and stable hyperthyroidism were told apart by a 13 V-J model.

RNA transcripts yielded amplified TCR beta CDR3 regions. The study used the HTBI primer set for a first-round RT-PCR of the TCR CDR3. TCRdb itself ran the multiplex PCR reads through MiXCR, one entry per CDR3 protein. This sample has nearly 600,000 distinct CDR3 sequences, with about 15% found just once. Germline CDR1 reads MDHEN; CDR2 reads SYDVKM. The length of the CDR3 is 17 residues. Trimming removed 3 bases from V and 1 base from J; junction bases left unmatched: 8. Blood was sampled at initial diagnosis of hyperthyroidism, prior to onset of any ophthalmopathy symptoms. The origin of this receptor is a woman aged 25 to 39 with Graves' hyperthyroidism that later progressed to Graves' ophthalmopathy. The source material was blood. V gene TRBV28 combines with J gene TRBJ2-4, with 8 bases fitting TRBD2. The CDR3 nucleotides read TGTGCCAGCAGTTTTATCCGGGGGGGGAATGCCAAAAACATTCAGTACTTC. It encodes CASSFIRGGNAKNIQYF.